The present T cell receptor beta chain was sequenced within a study of shared clonotypes between healthy human individuals. Across the study: Every donor yielded three CD4 naive, three CD4 memory, two CD8 naive and one CD8 memory plate. Study results and limitations: Non-shared clonotypes displayed generation probabilities falling below those of clonotypes present in all four donors.

Per the germline V gene, CDR1 is MDHEN and CDR2 is SYDVKM. The CDR3 consists of 15 residues. With V trimmed by 10 bases and J by 2 bases, 11 bases remained unmatched. Sequenced by immunoSEQ multiplex PCR; TCRdb stores in-frame clones only, minus some. The sample shows some 2.4 million clones, more than 85% of them seen only once. Recent vaccinations or acute infections were absent in the healthy HIV-negative adult donors. To note about this clone: The antigen is not known.

Sequences were obtained from naive CD4+ T cells from PBMCs. Subset noted: CD45RA+ positively selected. This receptor was identified in a man between 18 and 29 years old in good health. Some clones in this sample may be carry-over from other donors' samples. The chain couples TRBV28 to TRBJ2-7; 10 bases are a match to TRBD1. The CDR3 DNA reads TGTGCCACCCTGTCACCGGGACAGGGGACCTACGAGCAGTACTTC. This translates into CATLSPGQGTYEQYF.